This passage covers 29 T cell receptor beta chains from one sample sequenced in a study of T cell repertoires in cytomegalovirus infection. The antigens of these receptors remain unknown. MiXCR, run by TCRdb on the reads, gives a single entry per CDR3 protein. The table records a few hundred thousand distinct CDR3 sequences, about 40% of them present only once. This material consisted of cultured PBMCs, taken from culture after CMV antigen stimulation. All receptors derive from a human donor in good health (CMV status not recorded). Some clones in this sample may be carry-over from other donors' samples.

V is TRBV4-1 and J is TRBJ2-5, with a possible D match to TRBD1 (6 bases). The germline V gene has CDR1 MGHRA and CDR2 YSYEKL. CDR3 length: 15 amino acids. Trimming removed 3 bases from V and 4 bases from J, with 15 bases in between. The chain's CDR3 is CASSHPGQGGETQYF. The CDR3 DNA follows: TGCGCCAGCAGCCATCCGGGACAAGGGGGAGAGACCCAGTACTTC.

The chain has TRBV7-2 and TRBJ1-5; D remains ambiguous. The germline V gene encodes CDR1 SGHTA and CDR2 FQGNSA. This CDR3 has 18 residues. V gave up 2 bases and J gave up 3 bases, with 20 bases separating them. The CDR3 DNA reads TGTGCCAGCAGCTTAAGGTCCAAGGAGGGAGGCAACAATCAGCCCCAGCATTTT. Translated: CASSLRSKEGGNNQPQHF.

The CDR3 spells CSARDRGRQTSNQPQHF. DNA for the CDR3: TGCAGTGCTAGAGATCGGGGTCGACAAACTAGCAATCAGCCCCAGCATTTT. The chain recombines TRBV20-1 with TRBJ1-5; D is unresolved. The CDR3 contains 17 residues. Germline V lookup: CDR1 DFQATT, CDR2 SNEGSKA (reference sequence). V was clipped by 0 bases and J by 0 bases, with 15 bases between them.

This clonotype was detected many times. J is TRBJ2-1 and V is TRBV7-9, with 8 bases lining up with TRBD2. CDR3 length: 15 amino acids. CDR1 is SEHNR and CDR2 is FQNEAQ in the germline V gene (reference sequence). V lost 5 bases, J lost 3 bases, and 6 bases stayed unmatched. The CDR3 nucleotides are TGTGCCAGCAGCCCGAGCGGGGGAAACTACAATGAGCAGTTCTTC. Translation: CASSPSGGNYNEQFF. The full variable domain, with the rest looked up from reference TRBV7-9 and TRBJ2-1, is DTGVSQNPRHKITKRGQNVTFRCDPISEHNRLYWYRQTLGQGPEFLTYFQNEAQLEKSRLLSDRFSAERPKGSFSTLEIQRTEQGDSAMYLCASSPSGGNYNEQFFGPGTRLTVL.

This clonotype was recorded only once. The DNA for the CDR3 is TGTGCCAGCAGCTTAGATCCCTTACCGGGTTTAATTAATGAAAAACTGTTTTTT. Encoded protein: CASSLDPLPGLINEKLFF. This chain uses TRBV11-2 with TRBJ1-4; D is unresolved. The CDR3 contains 18 residues. CDR1 and CDR2 (germline): SGHAT, FQNNGV. V lost 0 bases and J 4 bases, leaving 18 bases between the germline ends.

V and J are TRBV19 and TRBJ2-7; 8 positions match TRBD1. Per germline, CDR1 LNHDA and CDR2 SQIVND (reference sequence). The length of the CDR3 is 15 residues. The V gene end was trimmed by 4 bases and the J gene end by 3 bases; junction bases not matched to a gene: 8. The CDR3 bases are TGTGCCAGTAGTAGTGGGACAGGAACCCTCTACGAGCAGTACTTC. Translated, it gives CASSSGTGTLYEQYF.

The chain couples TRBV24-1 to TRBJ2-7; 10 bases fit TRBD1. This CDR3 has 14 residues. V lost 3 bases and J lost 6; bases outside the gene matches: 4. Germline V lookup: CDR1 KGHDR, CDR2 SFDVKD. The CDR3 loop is CATSDPRQGAEQYF. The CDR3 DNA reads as TGTGCCACCAGTGATCCACGACAGGGGGCCGAGCAGTACTTC.

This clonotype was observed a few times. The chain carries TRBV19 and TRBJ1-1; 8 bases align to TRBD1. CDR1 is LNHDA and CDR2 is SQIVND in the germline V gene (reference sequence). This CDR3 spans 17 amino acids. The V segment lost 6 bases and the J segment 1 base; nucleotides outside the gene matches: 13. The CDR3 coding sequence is TGTGCCAGTAGCACCGGGACAGGCTTGGGGAAGAACACTGAAGCTTTCTTT. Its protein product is CASSTGTGLGKNTEAFF.

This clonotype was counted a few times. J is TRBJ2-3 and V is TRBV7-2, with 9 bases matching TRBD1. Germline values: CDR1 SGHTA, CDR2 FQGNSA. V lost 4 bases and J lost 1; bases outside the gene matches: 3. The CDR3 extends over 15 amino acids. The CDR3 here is CASSWDRVGTDTQYF. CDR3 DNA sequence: TGTGCCAGCAGCTGGGACAGGGTAGGCACAGATACGCAGTATTTT.

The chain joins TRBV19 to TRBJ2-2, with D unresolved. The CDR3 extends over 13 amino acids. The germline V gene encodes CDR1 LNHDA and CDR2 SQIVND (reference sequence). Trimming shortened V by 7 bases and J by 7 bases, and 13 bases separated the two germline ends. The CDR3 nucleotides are TGTGCCAGTACAAGCCGGCGAGACGGGGAGCTGTTTTTT. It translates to CASTSRRDGELFF. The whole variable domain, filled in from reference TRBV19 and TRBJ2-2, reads DGGITQSPKYLFRKEGQNVTLSCEQNLNHDAMYWYRQDPGQGLRLIYYSQIVNDFQKGDIAEGYSVSREKKESFPLTVTSAQKNPTAFYLCASTSRRDGELFFGEGSRLTVL.

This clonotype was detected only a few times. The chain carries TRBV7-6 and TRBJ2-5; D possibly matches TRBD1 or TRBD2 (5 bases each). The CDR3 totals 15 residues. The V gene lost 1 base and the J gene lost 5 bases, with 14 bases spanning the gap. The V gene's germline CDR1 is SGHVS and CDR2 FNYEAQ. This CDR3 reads CASSLGQGRRETQYF. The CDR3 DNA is TGTGCCAGCAGCTTAGGGCAGGGCAGGAGGGAGACCCAGTACTTC.

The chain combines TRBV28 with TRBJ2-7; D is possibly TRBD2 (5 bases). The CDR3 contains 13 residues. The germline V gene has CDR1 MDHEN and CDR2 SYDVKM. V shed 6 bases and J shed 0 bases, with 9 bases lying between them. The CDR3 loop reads CASRMGSSYEQYF. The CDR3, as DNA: TGTGCCAGCAGAATGGGGAGCTCCTACGAGCAGTACTTC.

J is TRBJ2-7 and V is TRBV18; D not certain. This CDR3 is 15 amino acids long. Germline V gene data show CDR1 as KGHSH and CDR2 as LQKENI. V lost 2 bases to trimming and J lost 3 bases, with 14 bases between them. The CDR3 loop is CASSPGSDPHYEQYF. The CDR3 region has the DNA TGTGCCAGCTCACCAGGCTCTGACCCCCACTACGAGCAGTACTTC.

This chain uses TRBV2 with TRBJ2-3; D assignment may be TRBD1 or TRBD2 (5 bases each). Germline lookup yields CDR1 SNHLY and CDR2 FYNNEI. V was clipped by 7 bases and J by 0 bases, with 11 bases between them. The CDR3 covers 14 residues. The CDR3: CASMGTASTDTQYF. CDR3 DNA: TGTGCCAGCATGGGGACGGCTAGCACAGATACGCAGTATTTT. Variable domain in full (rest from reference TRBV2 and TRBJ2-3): EPEVTQTPSHQVTQMGQEVILRCVPISNHLYFYWYRQILGQKVEFLVSFYNNEISEKSEIFDDQFSVERPDGSNFTLKIRSTKLEDSAMYFCASMGTASTDTQYFGPGTRLTVL.

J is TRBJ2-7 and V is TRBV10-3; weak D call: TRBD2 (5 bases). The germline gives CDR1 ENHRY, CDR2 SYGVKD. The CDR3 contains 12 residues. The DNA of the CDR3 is TGTGACCTTAAACTAGGGTCGGGGGAGCAGTACTTC. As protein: CDLKLGSGEQYF.

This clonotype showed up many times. CDR3: CASSPGALRETQYF. DNA of the CDR3: TGTGCCAGCAGCCCTGGAGCTCTCCGAGAGACCCAGTACTTC. This chain uses TRBV7-2 with TRBJ2-5; D is uncertain. This CDR3 has 14 amino acids. From germline, CDR1 is SGHTA and CDR2 FQGNSA. V was shortened by 5 bases and J by 4 bases, with 14 bases between the two germline ends.

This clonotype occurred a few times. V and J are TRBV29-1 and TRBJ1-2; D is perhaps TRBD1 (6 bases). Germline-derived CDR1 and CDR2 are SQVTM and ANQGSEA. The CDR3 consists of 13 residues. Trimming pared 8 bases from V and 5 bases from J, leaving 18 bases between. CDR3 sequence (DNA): TGCAGCATCGCAGGGACATTTGGTTATGGCTACACCTTC. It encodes CSIAGTFGYGYTF.

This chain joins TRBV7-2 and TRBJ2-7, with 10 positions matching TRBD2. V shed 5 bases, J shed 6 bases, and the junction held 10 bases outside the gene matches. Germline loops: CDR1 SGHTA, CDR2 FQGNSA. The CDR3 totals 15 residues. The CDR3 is CASSPQGLAFFEQYF. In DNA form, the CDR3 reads TGTGCCAGCAGCCCCCAGGGACTAGCGTTTTTCGAGCAGTACTTC.

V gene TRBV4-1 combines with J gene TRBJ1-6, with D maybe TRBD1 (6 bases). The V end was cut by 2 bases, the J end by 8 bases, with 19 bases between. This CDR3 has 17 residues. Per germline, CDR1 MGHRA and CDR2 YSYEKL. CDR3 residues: CASSQSSQGRTHSPLHF. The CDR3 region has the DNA TGCGCCAGCAGCCAAAGCTCCCAGGGGAGAACGCATTCACCCCTCCACTTT.

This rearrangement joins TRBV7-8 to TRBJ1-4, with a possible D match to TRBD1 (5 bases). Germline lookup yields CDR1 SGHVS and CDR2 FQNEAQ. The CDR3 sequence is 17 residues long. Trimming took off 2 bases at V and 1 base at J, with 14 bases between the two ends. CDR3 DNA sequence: TGTGCCAGCAGCTTACATGCCAGGGTTAGAACTAATGAAAAACTGTTTTTT. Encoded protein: CASSLHARVRTNEKLFF.

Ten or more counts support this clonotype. Written as DNA, the CDR3 is TGTGCCAGCAGCTTAAGGGTCGGCTATGGCTACACCTTC. It encodes CASSLRVGYGYTF. The V gene is TRBV7-2, the J gene TRBJ1-2; D is ambiguous. Germline assignment: CDR1 SGHTA and CDR2 FQGNSA. V dropped 2 bases and J dropped 4 bases, with 8 bases sitting between them. This CDR3 contains 13 residues.

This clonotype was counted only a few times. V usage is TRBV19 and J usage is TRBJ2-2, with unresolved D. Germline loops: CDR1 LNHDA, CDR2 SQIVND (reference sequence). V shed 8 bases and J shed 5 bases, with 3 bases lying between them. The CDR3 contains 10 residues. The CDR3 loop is CASSTGELFF. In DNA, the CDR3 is TGTGCCAGTTCGACCGGGGAGCTGTTTTTT.

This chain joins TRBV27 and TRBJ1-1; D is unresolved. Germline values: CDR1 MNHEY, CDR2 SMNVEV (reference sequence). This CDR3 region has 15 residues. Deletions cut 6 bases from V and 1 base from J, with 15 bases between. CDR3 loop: CASSLGNAGNTEAFF. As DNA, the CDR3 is TGTGCCAGCAGCCTAGGGAACGCAGGGAACACTGAAGCTTTCTTT.

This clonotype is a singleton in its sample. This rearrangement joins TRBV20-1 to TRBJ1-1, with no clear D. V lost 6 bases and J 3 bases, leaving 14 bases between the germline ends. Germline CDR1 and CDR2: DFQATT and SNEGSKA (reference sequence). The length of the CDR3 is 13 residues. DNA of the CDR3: TGCAGTGCGGCGATTCCTGGGGACACTGAAGCTTTCTTT. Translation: CSAAIPGDTEAFF.

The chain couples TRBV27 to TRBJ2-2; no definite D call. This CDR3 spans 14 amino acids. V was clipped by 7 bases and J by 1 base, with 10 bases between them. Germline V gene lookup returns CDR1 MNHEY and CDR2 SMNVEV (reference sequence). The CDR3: CASKSEMNTGELFF. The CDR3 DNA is TGTGCCAGCAAGTCAGAAATGAACACCGGGGAGCTGTTTTTT.

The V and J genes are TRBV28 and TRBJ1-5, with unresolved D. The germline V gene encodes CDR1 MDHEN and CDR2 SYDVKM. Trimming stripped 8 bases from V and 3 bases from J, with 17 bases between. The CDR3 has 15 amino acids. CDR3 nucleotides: TGTGCCAGCCTCGGAGTGCGGACTTACAATCAGCCCCAGCATTTT. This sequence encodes CASLGVRTYNQPQHF. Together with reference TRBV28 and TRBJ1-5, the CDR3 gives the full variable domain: DVKVTQSSRYLVKRTGEKVFLECVQDMDHENMFWYRQDPGLGLRLIYFSYDVKMKEKGDIPEGYSVSREKKERFSLILESASTNQTSMYLCASLGVRTYNQPQHFGDGTRLSIL.

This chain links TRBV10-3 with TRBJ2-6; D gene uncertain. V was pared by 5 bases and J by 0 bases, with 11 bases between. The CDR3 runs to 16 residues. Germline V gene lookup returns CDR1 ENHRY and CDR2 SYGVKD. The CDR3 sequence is CAISQTDISGANVLTF. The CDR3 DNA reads TGTGCCATCAGTCAAACCGACATCTCTGGGGCCAACGTCCTGACTTTC.

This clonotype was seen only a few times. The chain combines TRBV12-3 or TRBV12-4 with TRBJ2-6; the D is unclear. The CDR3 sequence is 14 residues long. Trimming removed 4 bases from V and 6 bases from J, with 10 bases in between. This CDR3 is CASSWALEANVLTF. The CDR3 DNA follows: TGTGCCAGCAGTTGGGCGCTGGAGGCCAACGTCCTGACTTTC.

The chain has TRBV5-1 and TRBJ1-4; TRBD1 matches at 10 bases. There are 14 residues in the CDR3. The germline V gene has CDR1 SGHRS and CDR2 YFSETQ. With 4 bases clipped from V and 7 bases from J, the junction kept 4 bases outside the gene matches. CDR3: CASSLGQGFEKLFF. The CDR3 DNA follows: TGCGCCAGCAGCCTGGGACAGGGGTTTGAAAAACTGTTTTTT.